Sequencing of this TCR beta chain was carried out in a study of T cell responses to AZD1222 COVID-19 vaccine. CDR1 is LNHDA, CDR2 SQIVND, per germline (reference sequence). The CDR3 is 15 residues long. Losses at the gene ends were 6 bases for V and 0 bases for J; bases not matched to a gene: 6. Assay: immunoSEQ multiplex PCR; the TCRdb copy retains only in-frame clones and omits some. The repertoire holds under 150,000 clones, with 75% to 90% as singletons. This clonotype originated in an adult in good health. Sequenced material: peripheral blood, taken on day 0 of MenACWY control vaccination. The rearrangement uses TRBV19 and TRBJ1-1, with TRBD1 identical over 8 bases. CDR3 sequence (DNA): TGTGCCAGTAGGACCCGGGACAGGATGAACACTGAAGCTTTCTTT. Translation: CASRTRDRMNTEAFF.